This T cell receptor beta chain was retrieved from a study of post-analysis software for immune sequencing data. Germline V gene sequence: CDR1 MNHEY, CDR2 SVGEGT. The CDR3 totals 16 residues. Trimming took off 2 bases at V and 0 bases at J, with 8 bases between the two ends. In the case of this clonotype: Its matching antigen is unknown.

Unique molecular identifiers were built into the TCR beta cDNA libraries. TCRdb processed the PCR reads anew with MiXCR; each CDR3 protein has one entry. The sample lists under 900,000 distinct CDR3 sequences, 53% seen once, with approximately 4.3% in the top ten. Overall study findings and caveats: When patients were compared with controls, about five TRBV segments were more frequent, TRBV5-6, TRBV5-1 and TRBV20-1 among them.

Source material: blood. V and J are TRBV6-2 or TRBV6-3 and TRBJ2-6, with D uncertain. The receptor was derived from a girl aged 5-17 years with multiple sclerosis. The CDR3 nucleotides are TGTGCCAGCAGTTACGGGATCCTCTCTGGGGCCAACGTCCTGACTTTC. Amino acid sequence: CASSYGILSGANVLTF.